Below, 2 T cell receptor beta chains from the same sample are listed, as sequenced in a study of blood T cell repertoires in COVID-19. Using immunoSEQ multiplex PCR, the repertoire was profiled, and TCRdb retains in-frame clones only, with some absent. The data show 150,000 to 200,000 clones, around 76% seen once. The source material was PBMCs or T cells enriched from blood (not recorded which). Receptor source: a woman aged 50 to 60 with acute COVID-19.

The CDR3 protein is CASSPDRLIPSGANVLTF. CDR3 nucleotide sequence: TGTGCCAGTAGCCCGGACAGGTTGATCCCCTCTGGGGCCAACGTCCTGACTTTC. This chain links TRBV19 with TRBJ2-6, with 7 nucleotides matching TRBD1. J gave up 0 bases and V 6 bases, and 11 bases lay outside the gene matches. CDR3 length: 18 amino acids. Germline CDR1 reads LNHDA; CDR2 reads SQIVND (reference sequence).

This sequence joins TRBV28 and TRBJ2-2; D is ambiguous. The CDR3 is 16 residues long. CDR1 and CDR2 from the germline V gene are MDHEN and SYDVKM. V lost 7 bases to trimming and J lost 0 bases, with 15 bases between them. Here the CDR3 reads CASIKSRAANTGELFF. The CDR3, as DNA: TGTGCCAGCATTAAAAGTCGAGCCGCGAACACCGGGGAGCTGTTTTTT. The whole variable domain, remainder taken from reference TRBV28 and TRBJ2-2, is DVKVTQSSRYLVKRTGEKVFLECVQDMDHENMFWYRQDPGLGLRLIYFSYDVKMKEKGDIPEGYSVSREKKERFSLILESASTNQTSMYLCASIKSRAANTGELFFGEGSRLTVL.